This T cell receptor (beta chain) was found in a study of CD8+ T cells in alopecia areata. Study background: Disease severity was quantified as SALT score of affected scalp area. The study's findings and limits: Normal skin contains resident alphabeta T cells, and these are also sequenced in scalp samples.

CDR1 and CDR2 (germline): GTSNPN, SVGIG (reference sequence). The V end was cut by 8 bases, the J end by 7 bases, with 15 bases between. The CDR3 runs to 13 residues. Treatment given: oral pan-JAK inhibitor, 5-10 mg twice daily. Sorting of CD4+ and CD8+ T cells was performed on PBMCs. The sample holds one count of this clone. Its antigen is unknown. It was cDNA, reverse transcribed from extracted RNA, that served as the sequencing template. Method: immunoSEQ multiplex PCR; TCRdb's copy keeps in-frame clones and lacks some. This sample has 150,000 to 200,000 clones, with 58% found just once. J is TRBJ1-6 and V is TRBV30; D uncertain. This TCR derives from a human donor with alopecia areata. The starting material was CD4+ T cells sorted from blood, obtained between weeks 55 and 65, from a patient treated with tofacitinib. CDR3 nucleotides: TGTGCCGGAAGGGAAGGAGGGAATTCACCCCTCCACTTT. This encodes CAGREGGNSPLHF.